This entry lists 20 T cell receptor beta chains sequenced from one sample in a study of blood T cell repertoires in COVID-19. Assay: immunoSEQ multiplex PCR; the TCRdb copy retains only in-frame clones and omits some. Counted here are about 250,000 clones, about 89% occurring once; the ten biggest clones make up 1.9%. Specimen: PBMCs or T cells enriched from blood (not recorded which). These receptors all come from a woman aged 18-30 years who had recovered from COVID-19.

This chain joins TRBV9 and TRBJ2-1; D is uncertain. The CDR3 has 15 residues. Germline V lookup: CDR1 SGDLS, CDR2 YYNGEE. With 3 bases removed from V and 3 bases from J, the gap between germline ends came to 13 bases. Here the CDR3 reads CASSAHTAIYNEQFF. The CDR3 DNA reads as TGTGCCAGCAGCGCTCATACTGCCATCTACAATGAGCAGTTCTTC.

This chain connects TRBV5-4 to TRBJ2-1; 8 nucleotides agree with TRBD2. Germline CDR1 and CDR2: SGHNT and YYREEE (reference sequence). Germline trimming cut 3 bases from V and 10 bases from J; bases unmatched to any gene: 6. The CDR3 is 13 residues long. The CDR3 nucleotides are TGTGCCAGCAGCTACTACTCGGGGGGGGAGCAGTTCTTC. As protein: CASSYYSGGEQFF.

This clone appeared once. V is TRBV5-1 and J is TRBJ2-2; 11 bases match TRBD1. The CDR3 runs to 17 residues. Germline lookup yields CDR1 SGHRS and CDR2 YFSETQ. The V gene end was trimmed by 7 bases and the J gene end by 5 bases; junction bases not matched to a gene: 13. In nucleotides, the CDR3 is TGCGCCAGCGCCTCTGGGACAGGGGGTGTTGGGACCGGGGAGCTGTTTTTT. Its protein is CASASGTGGVGTGELFF.

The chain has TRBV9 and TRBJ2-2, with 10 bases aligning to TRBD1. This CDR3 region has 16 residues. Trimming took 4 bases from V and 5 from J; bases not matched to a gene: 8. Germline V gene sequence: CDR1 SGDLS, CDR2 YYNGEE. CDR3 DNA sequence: TGTGCCAGCAGCATGGGACAGGGGACGAGGACCGGGGAGCTGTTTTTT. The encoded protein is CASSMGQGTRTGELFF.

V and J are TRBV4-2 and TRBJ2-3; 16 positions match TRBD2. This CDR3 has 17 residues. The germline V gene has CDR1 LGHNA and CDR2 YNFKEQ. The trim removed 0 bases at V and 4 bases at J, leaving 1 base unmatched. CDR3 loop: CASSQDGTSGRADTQYF. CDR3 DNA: TGTGCCAGCAGCCAAGATGGGACTAGCGGGAGGGCAGATACGCAGTATTTT.

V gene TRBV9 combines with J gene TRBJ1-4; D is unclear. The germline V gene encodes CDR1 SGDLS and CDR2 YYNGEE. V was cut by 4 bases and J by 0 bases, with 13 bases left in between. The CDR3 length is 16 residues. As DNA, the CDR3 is TGTGCCAGCAGCCTCCGGTCCAGCGCAACTAATGAAAAACTGTTTTTT. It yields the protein CASSLRSSATNEKLFF.

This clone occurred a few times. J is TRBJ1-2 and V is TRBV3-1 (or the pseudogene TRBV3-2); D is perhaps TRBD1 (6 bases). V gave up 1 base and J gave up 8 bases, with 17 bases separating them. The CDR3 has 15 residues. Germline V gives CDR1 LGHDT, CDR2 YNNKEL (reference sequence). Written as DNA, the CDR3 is TGTGCCAGCAGCCAAGTGGGGGAAGACAGGCTCGGCTACACCTTC. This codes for CASSQVGEDRLGYTF.

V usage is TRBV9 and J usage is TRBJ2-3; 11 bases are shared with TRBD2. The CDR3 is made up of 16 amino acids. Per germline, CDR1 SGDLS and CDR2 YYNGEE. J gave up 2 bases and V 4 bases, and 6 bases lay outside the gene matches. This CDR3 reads CASSTPSGGLTDTQYF. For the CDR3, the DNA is TGTGCCAGCAGCACTCCTAGCGGGGGGCTCACAGATACGCAGTATTTT. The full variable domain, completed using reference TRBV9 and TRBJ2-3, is DSGVTQTPKHLITATGQRVTLRCSPRSGDLSVYWYQQSLDQGLQFLIQYYNGEERAKGNILERFSAQQFPDLHSELNLSSLELGDSALYFCASSTPSGGLTDTQYFGPGTRLTVL.

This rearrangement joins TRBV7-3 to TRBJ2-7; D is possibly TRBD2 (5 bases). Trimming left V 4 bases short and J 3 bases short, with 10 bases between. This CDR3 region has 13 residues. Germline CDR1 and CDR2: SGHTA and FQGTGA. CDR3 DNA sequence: TGTGCCAGCAGCTCCGGACTGGGCTACGAGCAGTACTTC. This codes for CASSSGLGYEQYF.

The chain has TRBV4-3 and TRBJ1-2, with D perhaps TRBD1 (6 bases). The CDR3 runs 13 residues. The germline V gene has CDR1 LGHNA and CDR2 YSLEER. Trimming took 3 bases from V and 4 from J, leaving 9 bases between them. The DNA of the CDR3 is TGCGCCAGCAGCCACGAGACAGGCTATGGCTACACCTTC. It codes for CASSHETGYGYTF.

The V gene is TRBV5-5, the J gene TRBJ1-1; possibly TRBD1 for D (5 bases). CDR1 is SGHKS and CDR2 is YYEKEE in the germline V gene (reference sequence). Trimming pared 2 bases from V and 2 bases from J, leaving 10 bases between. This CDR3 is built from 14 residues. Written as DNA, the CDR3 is TGTGCCAGCAGCTTTCCAGGGATTAACACTGAAGCTTTCTTT. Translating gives CASSFPGINTEAFF. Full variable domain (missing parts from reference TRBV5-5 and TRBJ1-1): DAGVTQSPTHLIKTRGQQVTLRCSPISGHKSVSWYQQVLGQGPQFIFQYYEKEERGRGNFPDRFSARQFPNYSSELNVNALLLGDSALYLCASSFPGINTEAFFGQGTRLTVV.

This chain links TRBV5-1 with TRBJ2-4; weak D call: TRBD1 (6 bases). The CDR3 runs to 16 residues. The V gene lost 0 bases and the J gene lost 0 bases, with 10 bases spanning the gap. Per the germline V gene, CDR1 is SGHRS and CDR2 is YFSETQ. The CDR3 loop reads CASSLEGHLAKNIQYF. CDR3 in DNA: TGCGCCAGCAGCTTGGAGGGACACTTAGCCAAAAACATTCAGTACTTC.

The CDR3 reads CATSQGDTEAFF. In DNA, the CDR3 is TGTGCCACCAGTCAGGGGGACACTGAAGCTTTCTTT. The chain is built from TRBV24-1 and TRBJ1-1; 7 bases line up with TRBD1. Germline V gene lookup returns CDR1 KGHDR and CDR2 SFDVKD. The CDR3 loop spans 12 amino acids. Trimming cost V 6 bases and J 3 bases; bases outside gene matches: 0.

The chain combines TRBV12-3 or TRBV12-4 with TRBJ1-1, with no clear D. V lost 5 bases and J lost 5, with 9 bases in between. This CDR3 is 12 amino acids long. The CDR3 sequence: CASSPYRTEAFF. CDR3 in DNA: TGTGCCAGCAGTCCTTATAGAACTGAAGCTTTCTTT.

The CDR3 nucleotides are TGTGCCAGCAGTCGGGGACTAGCGGGAGTAGATACGCAGTATTTT. Its translation: CASSRGLAGVDTQYF. The chain joins TRBV6-5 to TRBJ2-3; 14 nucleotides align to TRBD2. Germline lookup yields CDR1 MNHEY and CDR2 SVGAGI. The V gene end was trimmed by 5 bases and the J gene end by 5 bases; junction bases not matched to a gene: 3. The CDR3 runs to 15 residues.

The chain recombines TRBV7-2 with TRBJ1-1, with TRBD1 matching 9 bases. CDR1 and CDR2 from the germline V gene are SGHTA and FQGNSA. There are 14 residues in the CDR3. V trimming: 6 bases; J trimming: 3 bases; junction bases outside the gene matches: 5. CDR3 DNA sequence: TGTGCCAGCAGTCCGACAGGGGGGTACACTGAAGCTTTCTTT. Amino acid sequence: CASSPTGGYTEAFF.

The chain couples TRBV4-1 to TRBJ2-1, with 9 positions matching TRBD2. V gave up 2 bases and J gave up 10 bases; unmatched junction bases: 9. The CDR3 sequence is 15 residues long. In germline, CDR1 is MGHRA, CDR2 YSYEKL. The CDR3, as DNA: TGCGCCAGCAGCCAACTACCTTGGACTAGCGACGAGCAGTTCTTC. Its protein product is CASSQLPWTSDEQFF.

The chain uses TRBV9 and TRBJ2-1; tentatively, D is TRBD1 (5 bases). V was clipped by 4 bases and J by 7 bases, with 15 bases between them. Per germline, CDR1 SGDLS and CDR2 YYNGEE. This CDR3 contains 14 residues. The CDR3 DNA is TGTGCCAGCAGCCCCCAGGGCCGCGGTAATGAGCAGTTCTTC. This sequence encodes CASSPQGRGNEQFF.

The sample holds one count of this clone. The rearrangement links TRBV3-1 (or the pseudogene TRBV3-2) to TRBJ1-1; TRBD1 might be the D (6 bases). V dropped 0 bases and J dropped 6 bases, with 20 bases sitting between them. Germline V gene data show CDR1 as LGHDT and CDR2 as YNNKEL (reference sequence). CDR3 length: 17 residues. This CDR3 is CASSQDRLDRMGAEAFF. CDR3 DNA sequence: TGTGCCAGCAGCCAAGACCGCCTCGACAGGATGGGCGCTGAAGCTTTCTTT.

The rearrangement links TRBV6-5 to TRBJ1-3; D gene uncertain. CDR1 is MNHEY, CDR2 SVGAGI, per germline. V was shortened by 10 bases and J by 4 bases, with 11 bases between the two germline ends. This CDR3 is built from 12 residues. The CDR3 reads CATGSSGNTIYF. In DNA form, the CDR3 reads TGTGCCACCGGGAGTTCCGGAAACACCATATATTTT.